The source of this TCR beta chain is a study of T cells in Graves' hyperthyroidism and ophthalmopathy. Researchers took RNA transcripts and amplified the TCR beta CDR3 regions from them. A set of HTBI primers served as the primers for a first-round RT-PCR of the TCR CDR3. MiXCR, applied by TCRdb to the multiplex PCR reads, yields one record per CDR3 protein. The sample lists around 490,000 distinct CDR3 sequences, about 20% occurring once. This clonotype was recorded a few times. Source material: blood. The source of this sequence is a man aged 35-49 years with Graves' ophthalmopathy.

CDR3 protein: CASSSGTGGIGELFF. The CDR3 DNA reads TGCGCCAGCAGCTCCGGGACAGGGGGGATCGGGGAGCTGTTTTTT. This chain connects TRBV5-1 to TRBJ2-2; 11 nucleotides match TRBD1. CDR1 is SGHRS and CDR2 is YFSETQ in the germline V gene. The ends lost 3 bases at V and 7 bases at J; junction bases unmatched: 5. The CDR3 has 15 residues.